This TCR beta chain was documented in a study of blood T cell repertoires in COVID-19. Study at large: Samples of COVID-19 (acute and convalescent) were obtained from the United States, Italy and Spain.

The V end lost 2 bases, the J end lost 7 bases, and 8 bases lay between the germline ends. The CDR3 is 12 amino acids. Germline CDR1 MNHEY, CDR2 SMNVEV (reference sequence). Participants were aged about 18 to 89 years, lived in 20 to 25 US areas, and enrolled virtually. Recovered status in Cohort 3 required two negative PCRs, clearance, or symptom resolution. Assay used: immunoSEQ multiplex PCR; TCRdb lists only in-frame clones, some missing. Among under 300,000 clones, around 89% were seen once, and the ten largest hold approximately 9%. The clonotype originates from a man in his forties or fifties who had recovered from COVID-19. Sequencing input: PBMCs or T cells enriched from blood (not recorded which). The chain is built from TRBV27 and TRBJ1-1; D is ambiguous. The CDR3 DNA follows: TGTGCCAGCAGTTTAAGGGCGGGTGAAGCTTTCTTT. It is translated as CASSLRAGEAFF.